This TCR beta chain was identified in a study of T cell responses to AZD1222 COVID-19 vaccine. Profiling relied on immunoSEQ multiplex PCR, and the TCRdb table lists in-frame clones only, not all of them. The table lists 180,000 or so clones, 90% to 95% of them singletons. Germline CDR1 reads MNHEY; CDR2 reads SVGAGI. The CDR3 runs 16 residues. V was shortened by 0 bases and J by 5 bases, with 16 bases between the two germline ends. The starting material was peripheral blood, obtained 28 days after the second AZD1222 dose. The chain uses TRBV6-5 and TRBJ1-1, with D perhaps matching TRBD1 (6 bases). This TCR came from an adult who received the AZD1222 COVID-19 vaccine. The CDR3 spells CASSYSMGAPGTEAFF. As DNA, the CDR3 is TGTGCCAGCAGTTACTCGATGGGGGCGCCGGGGACTGAAGCTTTCTTT.